This TCR beta chain is from a study of identical twins. TCRdb independently ran MiXCR on the 5' RACE reads; one entry per CDR3 protein. The repertoire holds roughly 540,000 distinct CDR3 sequences, with roughly a fifth as singletons. This clonotype has just a few counts. The CDR3 has 14 amino acids. Trimming removed 0 bases at V and 2 bases at J, with 8 bases between. CDR1 and CDR2 (germline): DFQATT, SNEGSKA (reference sequence). The same sample was also used in a study of T cells expressing NK-cell markers.

Sequenced input: CD4+ T cells sorted from blood. The chain carries TRBV20-1 and TRBJ1-3; no clear D gene. The receptor was isolated from a woman under 30 in good health. CDR3 protein: CSAREPRTGNTIYF. CDR3 DNA sequence: TGCAGTGCTAGAGAGCCGAGGACTGGAAACACCATATATTTT.